This record looks at one T cell receptor beta chain sequence and its context. This sample was included in a study of technical replicates of blood from a handful of donors. Trimming removed 0 bases from V and 6 bases from J, with 9 bases in between. The CDR3 is 14 amino acids. Germline V gene sequence: CDR1 LNHNV, CDR2 YYDKDF (reference sequence). Some clones are missing from TCRdb's copy, which holds only in-frame ones; the method was immunoSEQ multiplex PCR. The data contain tens of thousands of clones, approximately 96% of them singletons. V usage is TRBV15 and J usage is TRBJ1-5; D call uncertain. Sequencing input: T cells isolated from PBMCs. The receptor was derived from a human donor in good health. Here the CDR3 reads CATSRDRGSQPQHF. CDR3 bases: TGTGCCACCAGCAGAGATAGAGGGAGTCAGCCCCAGCATTTT. The complete variable domain, with remaining parts taken from reference TRBV15 and TRBJ1-5, reads DAMVIQNPRYQVTQFGKPVTLSCSQTLNHNVMYWYQQKSSQAPKLLFHYYDKDFNNEADTPDNFQSRRPNTSFCFLDIRSPGLGDTAMYLCATSRDRGSQPQHFGDGTRLSIL.